This entry lists 30 T cell receptor beta chains sequenced from one sample in a study of T cell changes during pregnancy in multiple sclerosis. Libraries were prepared by immunoSEQ multiplex PCR; TCRdb keeps only in-frame clonotypes and omits some of them. The sample carries 26,000 or so clones, roughly nine tenths recorded once. The specimen was CD8+ T cells from peripheral blood mononuclear cells, collected in the second trimester of pregnancy. The receptors here all came from a female donor with multiple sclerosis, enrolled in a pregnancy study.

The V gene is TRBV7-9, the J gene TRBJ2-2; 13 positions agree with TRBD2. V dropped 2 bases and J dropped 6; count of bases not matched to a gene: 3. From germline, CDR1 is SEHNR and CDR2 FQNEAQ (reference sequence). The CDR3 loop spans 16 amino acids. The CDR3, as DNA: TGTGCCAGCAGCTTAAGAGGACTAGCGGGAGCCGGGGAGCTGTTTTTT. This translates into CASSLRGLAGAGELFF.

The V gene is TRBV7-9, the J gene TRBJ2-1; D perhaps matches TRBD1 (5 bases). Trimming removed 0 bases from V and 7 bases from J, with 13 bases in between. This CDR3 is 15 amino acids long. CDR1 is SEHNR and CDR2 is FQNEAQ in the germline V gene (reference sequence). Here the CDR3 reads CASSLAGAPRNEQFF. The DNA of the CDR3 is TGTGCCAGCAGCTTAGCAGGGGCCCCGAGGAATGAGCAGTTCTTC.

The V call is TRBV9, the J call TRBJ2-7; 10 bases align to TRBD2. The V segment lost 3 bases and the J segment 5 bases; nucleotides outside the gene matches: 5. Germline CDR1 and CDR2: SGDLS and YYNGEE. This CDR3 has 14 residues. CDR3 DNA sequence: TGTGCCAGCAGCGAGCTAGCGGGAGATGACGAGCAGTACTTC. Translated, it gives CASSELAGDDEQYF.

This chain uses TRBV7-8 with TRBJ2-2; 13 bases are a match to TRBD2. Per germline, CDR1 SGHVS and CDR2 FQNEAQ. The CDR3 consists of 17 residues. V lost 3 bases and J lost 2; bases outside the gene matches: 3. CDR3 nucleotide sequence: TGTGCCAGCAGCTTCTGGGGACTAGCGGGAAACACCGGGGAGCTGTTTTTT. As protein: CASSFWGLAGNTGELFF.

The chain carries TRBV15 and TRBJ1-4; D unclear. The CDR3 runs 15 residues. Germline V gene lookup returns CDR1 LNHNV and CDR2 YYDKDF (reference sequence). V lost 3 bases, J lost 8 bases, and 16 bases lay in between. The CDR3 reads CATSRVLVAIEKLFF. The DNA of the CDR3 is TGTGCCACCAGCAGGGTACTGGTCGCGATAGAAAAACTGTTTTTT.

The V and J genes are TRBV19 and TRBJ2-5; 9 nucleotides agree with TRBD1. The V gene end was trimmed by 5 bases and the J gene end by 1 base; junction bases not matched to a gene: 2. CDR1 and CDR2 (germline): LNHDA, SQIVND (reference sequence). The CDR3 runs to 14 residues. CDR3 protein: CASSPGQGQETQYF. In DNA form, the CDR3 reads TGTGCCAGTAGTCCGGGACAGGGCCAAGAGACCCAGTACTTC.

The chain has TRBV19 and TRBJ2-1; 9 bases fit TRBD1. The V and J ends lost 8 bases and 5 bases, in that order; junction bases with no gene match: 4. Germline lookup yields CDR1 LNHDA and CDR2 SQIVND (reference sequence). This CDR3 region has 13 residues. The CDR3 sequence is CASGTGNHNEQFF. The CDR3 DNA is TGTGCCAGTGGGACAGGGAATCACAATGAGCAGTTCTTC.

The V call is TRBV7-2, the J call TRBJ2-1; D perhaps matches TRBD2 (6 bases). Deletions cut 3 bases from V and 7 bases from J, with 19 bases between. This CDR3 is 16 amino acids long. Germline loops: CDR1 SGHTA, CDR2 FQGNSA. The CDR3 sequence is CASSFALAGRRNEQFF. DNA of the CDR3: TGTGCCAGCAGCTTCGCCTTGGCGGGACGAAGGAATGAGCAGTTCTTC.

The chain recombines TRBV19 with TRBJ2-1; TRBD2 agrees at 8 bases. The V gene's germline CDR1 is LNHDA and CDR2 SQIVND (reference sequence). The length of the CDR3 is 17 residues. J lost 1 base, V lost 4 bases, and 9 bases had no gene match. This CDR3 is CASSTWQRESSYNEQFF. CDR3 sequence (DNA): TGTGCCAGTAGTACTTGGCAGCGGGAGTCGTCCTACAATGAGCAGTTCTTC.

V is TRBV10-3 and J is TRBJ2-4, with 9 positions matching TRBD1. V was clipped by 6 bases and J by 3 bases; unmatched bases: 9. The germline V gene has CDR1 ENHRY and CDR2 SYGVKD. The CDR3 has 16 residues. The CDR3 region is CAISPYTGGGKNIQYF. Here the CDR3 DNA reads TGTGCCATCAGCCCTTATACAGGGGGCGGCAAAAACATTCAGTACTTC.

The chain carries TRBV5-6 and TRBJ2-4; D gene uncertain. V was clipped by 2 bases and J by 7 bases, with 13 bases between them. The CDR3 runs 14 residues. Looked up from germline, CDR1 is SGHDT and CDR2 is YYEEEE. The CDR3 nucleotides read TGTGCCAGCAGCTTTTCCCCATGGCCGAACATTCAGTACTTC. The encoded protein is CASSFSPWPNIQYF.

The V and J genes are TRBV28 and TRBJ1-2, with a weak D call TRBD1 (5 bases). The CDR3 length is 16 residues. The V end lost 1 base, the J end lost 5 bases, and 17 bases lay between the germline ends. Germline CDR1 reads MDHEN; CDR2 reads SYDVKM. In DNA, the CDR3 is TGTGCCAGCAGTTTATCACCCTCGGGGGGATGGTATGGCTACACCTTC. This encodes CASSLSPSGGWYGYTF.

J is TRBJ1-3 and V is TRBV15; D is unclear. The V end was cut by 2 bases, the J end by 5 bases, with 4 bases between. CDR3 length: 12 residues. Germline V gene sequence: CDR1 LNHNV, CDR2 YYDKDF (reference sequence). Here the CDR3 DNA reads TGTGCCACCAGCAGAACACGAAACACCATATATTTT. Residues: CATSRTRNTIYF.

The chain uses TRBV27 and TRBJ2-7, with a possible D match to TRBD1 (5 bases). There are 15 residues in the CDR3. Germline V CDR1 and CDR2: MNHEY, SMNVEV (reference sequence). V was cut by 0 bases and J by 7 bases, with 16 bases left in between. The CDR3 DNA is TGTGCCAGCAGTTTATCGTCCATCTTGGGGCCGGAGCAGTACTTC. Amino acid sequence: CASSLSSILGPEQYF.

The rearrangement joins TRBV7-9 to TRBJ2-3; the match to TRBD2 covers 8 bases. This CDR3 region has 16 residues. Germline CDR1 reads SEHNR; CDR2 reads FQNEAQ (reference sequence). Losses at the gene ends were 7 bases for V and 4 bases for J; bases not matched to a gene: 13. CDR3 loop: CASTNLGGVRADTQYF. The CDR3 DNA reads TGTGCCAGCACCAATCTCGGGGGGGTCAGGGCAGATACGCAGTATTTT.

The gene calls are TRBV29-1 and TRBJ2-2; 8 bases are shared with TRBD1. The germline CDR1 and CDR2 sequences are SQVTM and ANQGSEA. The CDR3 consists of 13 residues. V lost 7 bases to trimming and J lost 2 bases; unmatched junction nucleotides: 3. CDR3 region: CSGGQGNTGELFF. CDR3 DNA sequence: TGCAGCGGCGGACAGGGCAACACCGGGGAGCTGTTTTTT.

This chain uses TRBV7-2 with TRBJ2-7; 12 bases agree with TRBD2. CDR3 length: 15 residues. V was clipped by 4 bases and J by 2 bases; unmatched bases: 3. The germline gives CDR1 SGHTA, CDR2 FQGNSA. The CDR3 bases are TGTGCCAGCAGCTACACTAGCGGGAGGCCCTACGAGCAGTACTTC. It specifies CASSYTSGRPYEQYF.

The V and J genes are TRBV5-8 and TRBJ2-7; 8 bases align to TRBD2. CDR3 length equals 16 residues. V lost 4 bases and J lost 5; bases outside the gene matches: 14. Germline CDR1 is SGHTS and CDR2 is YDEGEE. CDR3 sequence: CASSLLTPAGGNEQYF. As DNA, the CDR3 is TGTGCCAGCAGCCTGTTGACGCCTGCGGGAGGAAACGAGCAGTACTTC.

The chain combines TRBV5-1 with TRBJ2-3, with TRBD1 matching 8 bases. The germline CDR1 and CDR2 sequences are SGHRS and YFSETQ. V shed 2 bases and J 0 bases; nucleotides not matched to a gene: 5. The CDR3 extends over 16 amino acids. In DNA, the CDR3 is TGCGCCAGCAGCTTTCGGACAGGGCGGAGCACAGATACGCAGTATTTT. Its protein is CASSFRTGRSTDTQYF.

CDR3 in amino acids: CASSLVTGNYEQYF. CDR3 coding DNA: TGTGCCAGCAGCTTAGTCACAGGGAACTACGAGCAGTACTTC. This chain connects TRBV7-9 to TRBJ2-7; D might be TRBD1 (6 bases). The CDR3 extends over 14 amino acids. CDR1 SEHNR and CDR2 FQNEAQ come from the germline V gene (reference sequence). V lost 1 base, J lost 3 bases, and 10 bases lay in between. Full variable domain (remainder filled in from reference TRBV7-9 and TRBJ2-7): DTGVSQNPRHKITKRGQNVTFRCDPISEHNRLYWYRQTLGQGPEFLTYFQNEAQLEKSRLLSDRFSAERPKGSFSTLEIQRTEQGDSAMYLCASSLVTGNYEQYFGPGTRLTVT.

The chain is built from TRBV19 and TRBJ2-4, with unresolved D. Trimming pared 3 bases from V and 5 bases from J, leaving 17 bases between. Germline-derived CDR1 and CDR2 are LNHDA and SQIVND (reference sequence). The CDR3 runs 16 residues. Here the CDR3 reads CASSIVYRRNENIQYF. Here the CDR3 DNA reads TGTGCCAGTAGTATCGTATATAGGCGGAATGAAAACATTCAGTACTTC.

The chain joins TRBV6-4 to TRBJ2-1, with 9 bases lining up with TRBD2. Germline values: CDR1 MRHNA, CDR2 SNTAGT. The CDR3 runs 15 residues. Losses at the gene ends were 0 bases for V and 8 bases for J; bases not matched to a gene: 5. In DNA, the CDR3 is TGTGCCAGCAGTGACTCCCCTAGCGGGACGGATGAGCAGTTCTTC. Translated: CASSDSPSGTDEQFF.

This clone is a singleton in its sample. This chain links TRBV14 with TRBJ2-7; tentative D call: TRBD1 (5 bases). CDR3 length: 15 amino acids. Deletions cut 1 base from V and 2 bases from J, with 12 bases between. CDR1 SGHDN and CDR2 FVKESK come from the germline V gene. The CDR3 is CASSQGPRVPYEQYF. CDR3 nucleotides: TGTGCCAGCAGCCAAGGACCCAGGGTTCCCTACGAGCAGTACTTC.

The chain recombines TRBV4-3 with TRBJ2-7; TRBD2 is a possible D gene (5 bases). This CDR3 has 15 amino acids. V was clipped by 1 base and J by 3 bases, with 13 bases between them. Germline V lookup: CDR1 LGHNA, CDR2 YSLEER. The CDR3 protein is CASSQGSAGIYEQYF. The CDR3 DNA reads as TGCGCCAGCAGCCAAGGATCCGCCGGGATCTACGAGCAGTACTTC.

The V gene is TRBV29-1, the J gene TRBJ2-1; the match to TRBD1 covers 7 bases. The trim removed 3 bases at V and 0 bases at J, leaving 2 bases unmatched. Germline values: CDR1 SQVTM, CDR2 ANQGSEA. CDR3 length equals 14 residues. CDR3 bases: TGCAGCGTTGAGAGACAGGGCTCCTACAATGAGCAGTTCTTC. This gives the protein CSVERQGSYNEQFF.

This chain joins TRBV9 and TRBJ2-1; 7 bases align to TRBD2. The CDR3 runs 12 residues. In germline, CDR1 is SGDLS, CDR2 YYNGEE. With 4 bases clipped from V and 9 bases from J, the junction kept 4 bases outside the gene matches. The chain's CDR3 is CASSSTSSEQFF. The DNA for the CDR3 is TGTGCCAGCAGCTCGACTAGCAGTGAGCAGTTCTTC.

This chain links TRBV4-2 with TRBJ2-1; 9 bases align to TRBD2. With V trimmed by 1 base and J by 8 bases, 15 bases remained unmatched. Germline-derived CDR1 and CDR2 are LGHNA and YNFKEQ. The CDR3 loop spans 18 amino acids. CDR3 in DNA: TGTGCCAGCAGCCAAGTCCCAACGATAGCGGGAGTTGGGGATGAGCAGTTCTTC. Amino acid sequence: CASSQVPTIAGVGDEQFF.

V gene TRBV27 combines with J gene TRBJ2-7, with D perhaps TRBD2 (6 bases). V shed 6 bases and J shed 3 bases, with 15 bases lying between them. The V gene's germline CDR1 is MNHEY and CDR2 SMNVEV (reference sequence). The CDR3 covers 14 residues. This CDR3 reads CASSTVGTFYEQYF. The CDR3 DNA is TGTGCCAGCAGCACCGTGGGGACTTTCTACGAGCAGTACTTC.

Details on this clone: Its ends do not fully match the called genes, so a read error is possible. The chain combines TRBV7-7 with TRBJ2-3; 10 nucleotides align to TRBD2. CDR1 SSHAT and CDR2 FNYEAQ come from the germline V gene (reference sequence). CDR3 length equals 16 residues. The CDR3 DNA reads as TGTGCTAGCAGCTTAGCGGCTAGCGGGGGAACAGATACGCAGTATTTT. Translation gives CASSLAASGGTDTQYF.

J is TRBJ2-1 and V is TRBV29-1; D unclear. Per the germline V gene, CDR1 is SQVTM and CDR2 is ANQGSEA. The length of the CDR3 is 13 residues. V lost 8 bases and J 0 bases, leaving 11 bases between the germline ends. The CDR3, as DNA: TGCAGCACGTGGGCCTCCTCCTACAATGAGCAGTTCTTC. This sequence encodes CSTWASSYNEQFF.